The rows below give T cell receptor beta chains drawn from one sample of a study of CD8 T cells in Susac syndrome. Via MiXCR, TCRdb re-called the immunoSEQ multiplex PCR reads, giving one row per CDR3 protein. The table shows tens of thousands of distinct CDR3 sequences, with over 85% occurring only once. The sequencing input was CD8+ T cells from PBMCs. The receptor source for this set is a human donor in good health. Each CDR3 is given with its conserved first and last residue. Each record gives: CDR3 DNA, CDR3 protein, V gene, D gene, J gene, clone size. The D gene is left open where the match is weak. Rows give clone size only sometimes, using once, few, many, or a class for an expanded clone.

CDR3 DNA: TGTGCCAGCAGTCCGGGCCCTTCTACCTCTGGAAACACCATATATTTT
CDR3 protein: CASSPGPSTSGNTIYF
V gene: TRBV12-3/TRBV12-4
D gene: -
J gene: TRBJ1-3
clone size: once

CDR3 DNA: TGTGCCAGCAGCGTGGAAGTCTACGAGCAGTACTTC
CDR3 protein: CASSVEVYEQYF
V gene: TRBV5-5
D gene: -
J gene: TRBJ2-7
clone size: -

CDR3 DNA: TGTGCCAGCAGTGAGGGACTAGCAATAGATGAGCAGTTCTTC
CDR3 protein: CASSEGLAIDEQFF
V gene: TRBV25-1
D gene: TRBD2
J gene: TRBJ2-1
clone size: once

CDR3 DNA: TGTGCCAGCTCATCCGACGAGGAGTTCCTCTACGAGCAGTACTTC
CDR3 protein: CASSSDEEFLYEQYF
V gene: TRBV18
D gene: -
J gene: TRBJ2-7
clone size: -

CDR3 DNA: TGCAGTGCTACTGAAGCGGGGGGGCGGGGAGATACGCAGTATTTT
CDR3 protein: CSATEAGGRGDTQYF
V gene: TRBV20-1
D gene: TRBD2
J gene: TRBJ2-3
clone size: -

CDR3 DNA: TGTGCCAGCAGCCAAGATGGACAGGGCTACGAGCAGTACTTC
CDR3 protein: CASSQDGQGYEQYF
V gene: TRBV3-1
D gene: TRBD1
J gene: TRBJ2-7
clone size: -

CDR3 DNA: TGTGCCAGCAGCGTAGATGAGGGATACGCCTACAATGAGCAGTTCTTC
CDR3 protein: CASSVDEGYAYNEQFF
V gene: TRBV9
D gene: -
J gene: TRBJ2-1
clone size: once

CDR3 DNA: TGTGCCAGCAGTTTAAGTGCAGGGGCCGGAGAGACCCAGTACTTC
CDR3 protein: CASSLSAGAGETQYF
V gene: TRBV27
D gene: -
J gene: TRBJ2-5
clone size: -

CDR3 DNA: TGCGCCAGCAGCTCGCCGCCAGGAAAACTTTTGTACAATGAGCAGTTCTTC
CDR3 protein: CASSSPPGKLLYNEQFF
V gene: TRBV5-1
D gene: -
J gene: TRBJ2-1
clone size: -

CDR3 DNA: TGTGCCAGCAGTTACAGCCAGGACTACAATGAGCAGTTCTTC
CDR3 protein: CASSYSQDYNEQFF
V gene: TRBV6-5
D gene: -
J gene: TRBJ2-1
clone size: -

CDR3 DNA: TGTGCCAGCTCACCGCCCGAGGGGGGGAGAGCTAACTATGGCTACACCTTC
CDR3 protein: CASSPPEGGRANYGYTF
V gene: TRBV18
D gene: -
J gene: TRBJ1-2
clone size: -

CDR3 DNA: TGTGCCAGCAGTTTGGGAAAAACAGGGGGCGGTGAGACCCAGTACTTC
CDR3 protein: CASSLGKTGGGETQYF
V gene: TRBV12-3/TRBV12-4
D gene: TRBD1
J gene: TRBJ2-5
clone size: -

CDR3 DNA: TGTGCCAGCAGGGATCACGGGGGGGGTAGGAATTCACCCCTCCACTTT
CDR3 protein: CASRDHGGGRNSPLHF
V gene: TRBV2
D gene: -
J gene: TRBJ1-6
clone size: -

CDR3 DNA: TGTGCCAGTAGCTCTGGACCGTACGAGCAGTACTTC
CDR3 protein: CASSSGPYEQYF
V gene: TRBV7-9
D gene: -
J gene: TRBJ2-7
clone size: few

CDR3 DNA: TGTGCCAGCAGTCCAGGGAGCGGGGGGTACTACAATGAGCAGTTCTTC
CDR3 protein: CASSPGSGGYYNEQFF
V gene: TRBV6-1
D gene: TRBD2
J gene: TRBJ2-1
clone size: -

CDR3 DNA: TGTGCCAGCAGGCCCGAGCGGGGGGGCCTGGCAGATACGCAGTATTTT
CDR3 protein: CASRPERGGLADTQYF
V gene: TRBV2
D gene: TRBD2
J gene: TRBJ2-3
clone size: -

CDR3 DNA: TGTGCCAGCAGCCCCAGGGGAGGAGCCTCCTACGAGCAGTACTTC
CDR3 protein: CASSPRGGASYEQYF
V gene: TRBV7-9
D gene: -
J gene: TRBJ2-7
clone size: -

CDR3 DNA: TGTGCCAGCAGCGCAGCTGGTGCATATAGCAATCAGCCCCAGCATTTT
CDR3 protein: CASSAAGAYSNQPQHF
V gene: TRBV25-1
D gene: -
J gene: TRBJ1-5
clone size: -

CDR3 DNA: TGTGCCAGCAGCGTCCCTAGCGGGGGCAACACCGGGGAGCTGTTTTTT
CDR3 protein: CASSVPSGGNTGELFF
V gene: TRBV11-2
D gene: TRBD2
J gene: TRBJ2-2
clone size: -

CDR3 DNA: TGCGCCAGCAGCCGCCGCGAGGGTGGCAATCAGCCCCAGCATTTT
CDR3 protein: CASSRREGGNQPQHF
V gene: TRBV4-1
D gene: -
J gene: TRBJ1-5
clone size: -

CDR3 DNA: TGTGCTTGCAGCATAGGACAGGCCTACGAGCAGTACTTC
CDR3 protein: CACSIGQAYEQYF
V gene: TRBV7-8
D gene: TRBD1
J gene: TRBJ2-7
clone size: -